The subject of this entry is one T cell receptor beta chain. As handled by the study authors: Using reference gene primer amplification, nucleated cell counts were estimated. Profiled with immunoSEQ multiplex PCR; TCRdb holds only in-frame clones, not every one. The D gene and trimming were derived from the DNA, and the V and J assignments and clone size from that table. The data contain about 91,000 clones, around 88% of them singletons. The entry originates in a study of blood T cell repertoires in COVID-19. Overall study: Whether acute or convalescent, the COVID-19 samples came from the United States, Italy and Spain.

Trimming took 1 base from V and 5 from J, leaving 6 bases between them. The CDR3 totals 14 residues. Per germline, CDR1 LNHNV and CDR2 YYDKDF (reference sequence). J is TRBJ1-6 and V is TRBV15, with unresolved D. The receptor was derived from a woman in her seventies with acute or convalescent COVID-19. Specimen: peripheral blood. CDR3 residues: CATSRAPDNSPLHF. CDR3 in DNA: TGTGCCACCAGCAGAGCCCCCGATAATTCACCCCTCCACTTT. The full variable domain, rest sourced from reference TRBV15 and TRBJ1-6, is DAMVIQNPRYQVTQFGKPVTLSCSQTLNHNVMYWYQQKSSQAPKLLFHYYDKDFNNEADTPDNFQSRRPNTSFCFLDIRSPGLGDTAMYLCATSRAPDNSPLHFGNGTRLTVT.